The rows below give T cell receptor beta chains drawn from one sample of a study of blood T cell repertoires in COVID-19. Measured with immunoSEQ multiplex PCR; TCRdb has only the in-frame clones, and not every one. Found here are over 12,000 clones, approximately 83% of them singletons; the top ten hold around a sixth. Input material: peripheral blood. The receptors were sampled from a human donor in a cohort sampled during active COVID-19. The CDR3 runs from the conserved cysteine through the conserved F or W. Each record gives: V gene, J gene, D gene, CDR3 protein. D genes are given only for firm matches.

v_gene: TRBV13; j_gene: TRBJ2-7; d_gene: .; CDR3aa: CASSFYRVNEQYF
v_gene: TRBV7-6; j_gene: TRBJ2-2; d_gene: .; CDR3aa: CASSTDGNTGELFF
v_gene: TRBV3-1/TRBV3-2; j_gene: TRBJ1-1; d_gene: TRBD1; CDR3aa: CASSPWDRPNTEAFF
v_gene: TRBV5-6; j_gene: TRBJ2-5; d_gene: TRBD2; CDR3aa: CASSLAAGGLTQYF
v_gene: TRBV19; j_gene: TRBJ1-6; d_gene: TRBD1; CDR3aa: CASARQGGSPLHF
v_gene: TRBV5-1; j_gene: TRBJ1-3; d_gene: TRBD1; CDR3aa: CASSADPGQGSAGNTIYF
v_gene: TRBV5-1; j_gene: TRBJ2-3; d_gene: .; CDR3aa: CASSSPLGNRGTDTQYF
v_gene: TRBV11-2; j_gene: TRBJ2-5; d_gene: .; CDR3aa: CASSPRGETQYF
v_gene: TRBV5-8; j_gene: TRBJ2-7; d_gene: .; CDR3aa: CASSFVRVNSYEQYF
v_gene: TRBV5-1; j_gene: TRBJ2-7; d_gene: .; CDR3aa: CASSLVGVEQYF
v_gene: TRBV2; j_gene: TRBJ1-5; d_gene: .; CDR3aa: CASSDEKGLAQHF
v_gene: TRBV18; j_gene: TRBJ1-1; d_gene: .; CDR3aa: CASSPRPPGNTEAFF
v_gene: TRBV7-3; j_gene: TRBJ2-1; d_gene: TRBD2; CDR3aa: CASSLAGLAGYNEQFF
v_gene: TRBV5-4; j_gene: TRBJ2-7; d_gene: .; CDR3aa: CASSPDKRYYEQYF
v_gene: TRBV9; j_gene: TRBJ2-1; d_gene: TRBD1; CDR3aa: CASSVADRGRLGVSYNEQFF
v_gene: TRBV9; j_gene: TRBJ2-5; d_gene: .; CDR3aa: CASSGKAGAPQETQYF
v_gene: TRBV3-1/TRBV3-2; j_gene: TRBJ2-7; d_gene: TRBD2; CDR3aa: CASSPSGGGFEQYF
v_gene: TRBV12-3/TRBV12-4; j_gene: TRBJ1-5; d_gene: .; CDR3aa: CASRTGLNQPQHF
v_gene: TRBV7-8; j_gene: TRBJ2-5; d_gene: .; CDR3aa: CASSFRTAGPPETQYF
v_gene: TRBV4-3; j_gene: TRBJ1-5; d_gene: .; CDR3aa: CASSQDLPPNQPQHF
v_gene: TRBV7-3; j_gene: TRBJ2-7; d_gene: .; CDR3aa: CASSLGGGGSYEQYF
v_gene: TRBV7-2; j_gene: TRBJ1-2; d_gene: .; CDR3aa: CASSFGTLYGYTF
v_gene: TRBV20-1; j_gene: TRBJ1-2; d_gene: .; CDR3aa: CSASRGAGYYGYTF
v_gene: TRBV4-1; j_gene: TRBJ1-2; d_gene: .; CDR3aa: CASSLGPGNYGYTF
v_gene: TRBV27; j_gene: TRBJ2-1; d_gene: .; CDR3aa: CASRTRVDEQFF
v_gene: TRBV7-9; j_gene: TRBJ2-5; d_gene: .; CDR3aa: CASSLAMASVETQYF
v_gene: TRBV5-5; j_gene: TRBJ1-1; d_gene: TRBD1; CDR3aa: CASSLAGTGNTEAFF
v_gene: TRBV2; j_gene: TRBJ1-3; d_gene: TRBD1; CDR3aa: CASSFSTGGYGNTIYF
v_gene: TRBV18; j_gene: TRBJ1-5; d_gene: .; CDR3aa: CASSPQPLGVNSNQPQHF
v_gene: TRBV9; j_gene: TRBJ2-3; d_gene: TRBD2; CDR3aa: CASSVGGTTDTQYF
v_gene: TRBV24-1; j_gene: TRBJ2-1; d_gene: .; CDR3aa: CATSDFRDEQFF
v_gene: TRBV3-1/TRBV3-2; j_gene: TRBJ2-3; d_gene: TRBD2; CDR3aa: CASSELAGGSTDTQYF
v_gene: TRBV2; j_gene: TRBJ1-1; d_gene: .; CDR3aa: CASSELEDLAFF